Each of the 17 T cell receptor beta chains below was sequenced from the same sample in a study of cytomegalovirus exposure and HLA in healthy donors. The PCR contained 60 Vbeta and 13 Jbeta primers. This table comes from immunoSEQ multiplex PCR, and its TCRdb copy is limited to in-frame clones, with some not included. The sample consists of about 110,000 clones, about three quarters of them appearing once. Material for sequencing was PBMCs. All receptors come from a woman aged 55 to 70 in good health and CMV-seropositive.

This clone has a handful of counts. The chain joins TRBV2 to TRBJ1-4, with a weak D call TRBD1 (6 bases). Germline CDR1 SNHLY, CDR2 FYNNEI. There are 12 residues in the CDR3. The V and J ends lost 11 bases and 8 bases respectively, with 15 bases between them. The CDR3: CAGNRVGEKLFF. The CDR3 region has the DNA TGTGCCGGCAACAGGGTGGGGGAAAAACTGTTTTTT.

In nucleotides, the CDR3 is TGTGCCAGTAGTATATATGATACGCAGTATTTT. As protein: CASSIYDTQYF. This rearrangement joins TRBV19 to TRBJ2-3; D gene uncertain. Trimming stripped 2 bases from V and 6 bases from J, with 3 bases between. CDR1 is LNHDA and CDR2 is SQIVND in the germline V gene (reference sequence). The CDR3 covers 11 residues. Full variable domain (missing parts from reference TRBV19 and TRBJ2-3): DGGITQSPKYLFRKEGQNVTLSCEQNLNHDAMYWYRQDPGQGLRLIYYSQIVNDFQKGDIAEGYSVSREKKESFPLTVTSAQKNPTAFYLCASSIYDTQYFGPGTRLTVL.

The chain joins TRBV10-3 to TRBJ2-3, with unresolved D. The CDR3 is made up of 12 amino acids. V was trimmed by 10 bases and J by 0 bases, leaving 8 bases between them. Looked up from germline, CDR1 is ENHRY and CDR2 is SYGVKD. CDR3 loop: CATVTSTDTQYF. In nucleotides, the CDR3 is TGTGCCACCGTGACTAGCACAGATACGCAGTATTTT.

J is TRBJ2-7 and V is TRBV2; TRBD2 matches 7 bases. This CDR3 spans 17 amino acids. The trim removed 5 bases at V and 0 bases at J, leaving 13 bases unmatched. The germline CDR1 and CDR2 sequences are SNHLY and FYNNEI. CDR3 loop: CASSFIGDYLSSYEQYF. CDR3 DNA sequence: TGTGCCAGCAGTTTTATAGGGGACTACCTAAGCTCCTACGAGCAGTACTTC.

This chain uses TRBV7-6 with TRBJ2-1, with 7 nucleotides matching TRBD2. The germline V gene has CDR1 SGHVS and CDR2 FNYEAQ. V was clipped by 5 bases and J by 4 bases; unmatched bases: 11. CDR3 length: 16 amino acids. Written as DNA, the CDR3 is TGTGCCAGCAGCCTAACTCGGGACTATGGATACAATGAGCAGTTCTTC. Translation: CASSLTRDYGYNEQFF.

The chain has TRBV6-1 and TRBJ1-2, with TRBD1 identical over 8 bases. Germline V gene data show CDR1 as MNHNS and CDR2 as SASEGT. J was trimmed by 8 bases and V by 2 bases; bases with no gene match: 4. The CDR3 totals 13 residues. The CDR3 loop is CASSESTGVGYTF. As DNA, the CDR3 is TGTGCCAGCAGTGAATCGACAGGGGTAGGCTACACCTTC.

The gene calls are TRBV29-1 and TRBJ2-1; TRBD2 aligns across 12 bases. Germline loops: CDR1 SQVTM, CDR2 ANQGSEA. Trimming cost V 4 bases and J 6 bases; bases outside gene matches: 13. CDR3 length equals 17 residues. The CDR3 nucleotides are TGCAGCGTTGGTAGGCTAGCGGGAGGGCCGGGGACCAATGAGCAGTTCTTC. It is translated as CSVGRLAGGPGTNEQFF.

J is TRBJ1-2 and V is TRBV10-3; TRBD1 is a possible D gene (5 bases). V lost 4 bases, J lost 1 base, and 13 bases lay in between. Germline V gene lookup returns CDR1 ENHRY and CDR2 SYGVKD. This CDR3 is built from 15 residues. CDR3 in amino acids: CAISVGQGHNYGYTF. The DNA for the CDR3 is TGTGCCATCAGTGTTGGCCAGGGCCATAACTATGGCTACACCTTC.

CDR3 DNA: TGTGCCAGCAGCGTAGGGTCAAGCGGGAACACAAATGAGCAGTTCTTC. Its protein is CASSVGSSGNTNEQFF. The chain couples TRBV9 to TRBJ2-1, with 7 bases aligning to TRBD2. The CDR3 extends over 16 amino acids. Trimming cost V 0 bases and J 7 bases; bases outside gene matches: 10. From germline, CDR1 is SGDLS and CDR2 YYNGEE.

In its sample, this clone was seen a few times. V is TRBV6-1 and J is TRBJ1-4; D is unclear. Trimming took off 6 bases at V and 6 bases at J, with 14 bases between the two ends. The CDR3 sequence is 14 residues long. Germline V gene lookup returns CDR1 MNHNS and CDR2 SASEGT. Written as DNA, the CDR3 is TGTGCCAGCAGGCGGGTGATTGGAGATGAAAAACTGTTTTTT. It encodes CASRRVIGDEKLFF.

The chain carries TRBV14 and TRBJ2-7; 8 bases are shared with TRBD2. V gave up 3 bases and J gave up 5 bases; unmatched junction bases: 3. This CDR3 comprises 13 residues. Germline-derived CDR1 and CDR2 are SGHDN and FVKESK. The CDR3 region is CASSHPLADEQYF. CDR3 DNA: TGTGCCAGCAGCCACCCACTAGCGGACGAGCAGTACTTC.

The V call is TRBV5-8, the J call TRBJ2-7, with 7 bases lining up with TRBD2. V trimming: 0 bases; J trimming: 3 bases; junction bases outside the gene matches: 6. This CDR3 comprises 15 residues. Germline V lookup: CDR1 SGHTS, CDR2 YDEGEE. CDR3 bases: TGTGCCAGCAGCTTGGGGTCCGGGACTATCTACGAGCAGTACTTC. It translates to CASSLGSGTIYEQYF.

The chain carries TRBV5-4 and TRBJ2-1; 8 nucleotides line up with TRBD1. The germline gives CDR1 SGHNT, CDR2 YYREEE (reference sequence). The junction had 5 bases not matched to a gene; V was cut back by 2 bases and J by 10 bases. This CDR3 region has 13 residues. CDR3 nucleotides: TGTGCCAGCAGCTTTGGCCGGGACAGGGAGCAGTTCTTC. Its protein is CASSFGRDREQFF.

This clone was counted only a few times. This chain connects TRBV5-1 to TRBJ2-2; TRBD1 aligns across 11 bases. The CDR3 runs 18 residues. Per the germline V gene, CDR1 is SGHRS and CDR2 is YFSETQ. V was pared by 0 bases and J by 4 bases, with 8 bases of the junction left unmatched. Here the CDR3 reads CASSLAWRDRGTTGELFF. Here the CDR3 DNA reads TGCGCCAGCAGCTTGGCCTGGCGGGACAGGGGGACCACCGGGGAGCTGTTTTTT.

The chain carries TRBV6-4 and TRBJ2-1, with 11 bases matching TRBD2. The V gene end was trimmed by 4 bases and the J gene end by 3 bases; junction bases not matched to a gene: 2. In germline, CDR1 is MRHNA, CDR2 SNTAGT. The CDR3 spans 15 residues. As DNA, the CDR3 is TGTGCCAGCAGTGTGGGGACTAGCGGCTACAATGAGCAGTTCTTC. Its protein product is CASSVGTSGYNEQFF.

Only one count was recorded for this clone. The CDR3 nucleotides are TGTGCCAGCAGTGCACAGGGGGCAGATCAGCCCCAGCATTTT. Translating gives CASSAQGADQPQHF. The chain employs TRBV2 and TRBJ1-5, with TRBD1 identical over 9 bases. Germline assignment: CDR1 SNHLY and CDR2 FYNNEI. The V gene end was trimmed by 4 bases and the J gene end by 5 bases; junction bases not matched to a gene: 3. The CDR3 spans 14 residues.

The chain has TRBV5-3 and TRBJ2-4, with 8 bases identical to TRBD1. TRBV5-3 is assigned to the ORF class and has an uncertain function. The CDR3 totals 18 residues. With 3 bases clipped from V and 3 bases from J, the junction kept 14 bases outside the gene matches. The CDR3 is CARSSSTGQGRGKNIQYF. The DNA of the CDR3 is TGTGCCAGAAGCTCGAGTACTGGACAGGGACGGGGCAAAAACATTCAGTACTTC.